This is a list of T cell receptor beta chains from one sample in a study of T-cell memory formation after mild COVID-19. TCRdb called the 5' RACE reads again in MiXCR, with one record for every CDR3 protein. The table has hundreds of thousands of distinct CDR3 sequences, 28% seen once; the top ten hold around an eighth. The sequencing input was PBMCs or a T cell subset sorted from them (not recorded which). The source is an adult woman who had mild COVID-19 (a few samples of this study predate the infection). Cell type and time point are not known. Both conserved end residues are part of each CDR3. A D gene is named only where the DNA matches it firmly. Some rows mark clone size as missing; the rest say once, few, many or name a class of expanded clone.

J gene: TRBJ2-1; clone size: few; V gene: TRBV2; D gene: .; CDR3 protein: CASSANNEQFF; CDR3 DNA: TGTGCCAGCAGCGCGAATAATGAGCAGTTCTTC
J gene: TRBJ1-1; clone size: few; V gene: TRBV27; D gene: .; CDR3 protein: CASSLASPTTEAFF; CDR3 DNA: TGTGCCAGCAGTTTAGCCAGCCCTACGACTGAAGCTTTCTTT
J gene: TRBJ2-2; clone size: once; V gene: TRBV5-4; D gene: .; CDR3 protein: CASSAREGAHGELFF; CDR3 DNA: TGTGCCAGCAGCGCCAGGGAGGGGGCCCACGGGGAGCTGTTTTTT
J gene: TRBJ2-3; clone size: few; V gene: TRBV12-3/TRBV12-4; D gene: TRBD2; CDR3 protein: CASSSRTSGGSDTQYF; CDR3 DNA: TGTGCCAGCAGTTCCAGGACTAGCGGGGGGAGCGATACGCAGTATTTT
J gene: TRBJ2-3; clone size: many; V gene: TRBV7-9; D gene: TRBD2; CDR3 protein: CASSGGTSGGRDTQYF; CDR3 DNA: TGTGCCAGCAGCGGCGGGACTAGCGGGGGGCGGGATACGCAGTATTTT
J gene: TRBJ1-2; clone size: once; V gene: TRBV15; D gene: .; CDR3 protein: CATSRVKGGYGYTF; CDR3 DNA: TGTGCCACCAGCAGAGTCAAGGGGGGCTATGGCTACACCTTC
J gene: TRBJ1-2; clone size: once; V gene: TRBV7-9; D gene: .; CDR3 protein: CASSLDDLTYGYTF; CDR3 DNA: TGTGCCAGCAGCTTAGACGACTTAACCTATGGCTACACCTTC
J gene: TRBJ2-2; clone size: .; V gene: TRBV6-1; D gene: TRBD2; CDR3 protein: CASSDLAGVTGELFF; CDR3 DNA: TGTGCCAGCAGTGACTTAGCGGGGGTAACCGGGGAGCTGTTTTTT
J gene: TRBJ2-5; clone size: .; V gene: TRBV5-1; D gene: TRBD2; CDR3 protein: CASSLGTSGRETQYF; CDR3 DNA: TGCGCCAGCAGCCTGGGGACTAGCGGGCGGGAGACCCAGTACTTC
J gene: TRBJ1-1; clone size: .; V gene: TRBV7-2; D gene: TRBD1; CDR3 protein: CASSLQTGMNTEAFF; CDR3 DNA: TGTGCCAGCAGCTTACAGACAGGGATGAACACTGAAGCTTTCTTT
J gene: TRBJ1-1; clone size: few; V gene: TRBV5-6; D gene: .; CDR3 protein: CASSLDRYEAFF; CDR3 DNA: TGTGCCAGCAGCCTGGACAGATATGAAGCTTTCTTT
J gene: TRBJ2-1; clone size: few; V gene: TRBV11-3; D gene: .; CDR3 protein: CASSERFYNEQFF; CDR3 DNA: TGTGCCAGCAGCGAACGATTTTACAATGAGCAGTTCTTC
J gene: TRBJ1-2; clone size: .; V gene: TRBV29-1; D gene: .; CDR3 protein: CSVDRSAPEHYGYTF; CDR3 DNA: TGCAGCGTTGATCGTTCCGCGCCGGAACACTATGGCTACACCTTC
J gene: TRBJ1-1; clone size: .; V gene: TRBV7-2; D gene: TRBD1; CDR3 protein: CASSQIGQGTEAFF; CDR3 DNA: TGTGCCAGCAGCCAGATAGGACAGGGGACTGAAGCTTTCTTT
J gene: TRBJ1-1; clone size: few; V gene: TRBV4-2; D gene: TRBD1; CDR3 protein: CASSQDRGQTGTEAFF; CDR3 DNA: TGTGCCAGCAGCCAGGATAGGGGACAGACGGGCACTGAAGCTTTCTTT
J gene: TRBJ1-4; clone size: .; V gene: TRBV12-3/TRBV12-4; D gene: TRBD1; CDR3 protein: CASSLAIQGAPYMLFF; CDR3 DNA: TGTGCCAGCAGTTTAGCGATCCAGGGGGCCCCTTATATGCTGTTTTTT
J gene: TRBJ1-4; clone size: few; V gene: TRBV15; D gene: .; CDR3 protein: CATNGAHEKLFF; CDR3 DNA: TGTGCCACCAACGGGGCGCATGAAAAACTGTTTTTT
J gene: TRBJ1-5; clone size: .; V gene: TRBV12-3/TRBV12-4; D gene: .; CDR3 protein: CASSLTGTPGNQPQHF; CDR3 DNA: TGTGCCAGCAGTCTTACCGGGACACCCGGTAATCAGCCCCAGCATTTT
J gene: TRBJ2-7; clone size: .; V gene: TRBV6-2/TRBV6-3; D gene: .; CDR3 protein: CASSYLASTYEQYF; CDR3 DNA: TGTGCCAGCAGTTACTTGGCCTCAACCTACGAGCAGTACTTC
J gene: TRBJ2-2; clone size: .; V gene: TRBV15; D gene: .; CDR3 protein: CATSSLGLLRTGELFF; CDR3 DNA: TGTGCCACCAGCAGTCTGGGACTCTTAAGGACCGGGGAGCTGTTTTTT
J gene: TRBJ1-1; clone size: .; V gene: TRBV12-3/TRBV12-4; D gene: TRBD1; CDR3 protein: CASSRQGQYTEAFF; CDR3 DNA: TGTGCCAGCAGTCGACAGGGGCAGTACACTGAAGCTTTCTTT
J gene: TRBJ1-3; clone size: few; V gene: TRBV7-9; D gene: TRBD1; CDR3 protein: CAVDRDDGNTIYF; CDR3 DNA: TGTGCCGTCGACAGGGATGATGGAAACACCATATATTTT
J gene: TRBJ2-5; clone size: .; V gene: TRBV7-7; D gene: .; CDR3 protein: CASSQDSQGTQYF; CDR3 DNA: TGTGCCAGCAGCCAGGACTCCCAAGGGACCCAGTACTTC
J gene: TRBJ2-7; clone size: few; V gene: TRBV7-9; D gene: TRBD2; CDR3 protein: CASTLGRDFYEQYF; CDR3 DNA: TGTGCCAGCACCCTAGGGAGGGATTTCTACGAGCAGTACTTC
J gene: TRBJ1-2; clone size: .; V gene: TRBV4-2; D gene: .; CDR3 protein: CASSQGDRASNYGYTF; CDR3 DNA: TGTGCCAGCAGCCAAGGCGACAGAGCCAGTAACTATGGCTACACCTTC
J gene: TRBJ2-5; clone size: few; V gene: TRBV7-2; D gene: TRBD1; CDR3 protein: CASSSGTAGGTQYF; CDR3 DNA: TGTGCCAGCAGCTCGGGGACAGCCGGCGGGACCCAGTACTTC
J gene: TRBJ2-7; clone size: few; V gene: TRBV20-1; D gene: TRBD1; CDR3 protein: CSARDPSRGRSYEQYF; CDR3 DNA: TGCAGTGCTAGAGACCCGTCCAGGGGGCGATCCTACGAGCAGTACTTC
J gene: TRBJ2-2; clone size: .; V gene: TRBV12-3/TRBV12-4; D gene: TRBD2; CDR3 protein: CASILADSNTGELFF; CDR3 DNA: TGTGCCAGTATTCTAGCGGATTCGAACACCGGGGAGCTGTTTTTT
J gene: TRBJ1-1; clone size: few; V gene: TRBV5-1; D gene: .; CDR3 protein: CASSLGGGRVTEAFF; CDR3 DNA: TGCGCCAGCAGCTTGGGTGGGGGCCGAGTCACTGAAGCTTTCTTT
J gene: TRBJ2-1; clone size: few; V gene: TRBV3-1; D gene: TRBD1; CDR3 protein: CASSQAAGGYNEQFF; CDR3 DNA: TGTGCCAGCAGCCAAGCGGCAGGGGGTTACAATGAGCAGTTCTTC
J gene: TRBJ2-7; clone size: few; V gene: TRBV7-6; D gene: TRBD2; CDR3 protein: CASREGILATYEQYF; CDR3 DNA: TGTGCCAGCCGGGAGGGGATCCTAGCAACCTACGAGCAGTACTTC
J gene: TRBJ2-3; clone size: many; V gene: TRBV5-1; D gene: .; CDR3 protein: CASRLTVTDTQYF; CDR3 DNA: TGCGCCAGCAGACTGACAGTAACAGATACGCAGTATTTT
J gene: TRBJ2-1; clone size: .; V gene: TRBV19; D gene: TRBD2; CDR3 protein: CASSDPGTSGYNEQFF; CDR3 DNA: TGTGCCAGTAGCGACCCCGGGACTAGCGGCTACAATGAGCAGTTCTTC
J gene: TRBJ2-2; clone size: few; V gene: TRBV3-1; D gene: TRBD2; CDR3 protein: CASSQGLVVAGEGELFF; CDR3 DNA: TGTGCCAGCAGCCAAGGATTAGTGGTAGCGGGAGAGGGGGAGCTGTTTTTT
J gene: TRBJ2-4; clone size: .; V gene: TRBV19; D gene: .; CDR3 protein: CASRAEASLAKNIQYF; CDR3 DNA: TGTGCCAGTAGAGCGGAGGCTAGCCTGGCCAAAAACATTCAGTACTTC
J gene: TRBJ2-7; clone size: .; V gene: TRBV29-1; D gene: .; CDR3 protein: CSVVSRLSGREQYF; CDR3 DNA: TGCAGCGTTGTAAGTCGGCTCAGCGGTCGAGAGCAGTACTTC
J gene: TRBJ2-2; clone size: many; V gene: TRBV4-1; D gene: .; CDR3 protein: CASRDRNTGELFF; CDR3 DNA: TGCGCCAGCAGGGACAGGAACACCGGGGAGCTGTTTTTT
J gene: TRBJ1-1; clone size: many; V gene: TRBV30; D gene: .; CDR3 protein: CAWSRDRGTEAFF; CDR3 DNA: TGTGCCTGGAGTCGGGATCGGGGCACTGAAGCTTTCTTT
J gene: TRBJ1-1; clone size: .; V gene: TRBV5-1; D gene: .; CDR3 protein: CASSFQQEPTEAFF; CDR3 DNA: TGCGCCAGCAGCTTTCAGCAGGAGCCCACTGAAGCTTTCTTT
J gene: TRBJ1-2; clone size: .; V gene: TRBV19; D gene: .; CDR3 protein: CASRTTVNGYTF; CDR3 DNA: TGTGCCAGTAGAACGACAGTGAATGGCTACACCTTC
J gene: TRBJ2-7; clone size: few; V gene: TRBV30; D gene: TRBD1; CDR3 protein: CAWGQGHEQYF; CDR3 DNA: TGTGCCTGGGGACAGGGGCACGAGCAGTACTTC
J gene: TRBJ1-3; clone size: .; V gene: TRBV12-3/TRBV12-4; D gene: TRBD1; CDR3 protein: CASRLQGDPGNTIYF; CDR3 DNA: TGTGCCAGCAGACTCCAGGGGGATCCTGGAAACACCATATATTTT
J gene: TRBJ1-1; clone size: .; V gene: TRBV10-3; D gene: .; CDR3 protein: CAITPQRGLSTEALF; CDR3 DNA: TGTGCCATCACCCCCCAGAGGGGTTTAAGCACTGAAGCTTTATTT
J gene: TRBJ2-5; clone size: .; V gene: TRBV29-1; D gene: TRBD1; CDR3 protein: CSVTPTGEETQYF; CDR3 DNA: TGCAGCGTCACCCCGACAGGGGAAGAGACCCAGTACTTC
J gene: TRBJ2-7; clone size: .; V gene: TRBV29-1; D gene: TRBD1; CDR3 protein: CSVDGTGGDYEQYF; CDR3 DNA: TGCAGCGTTGACGGGACAGGGGGCGACTACGAGCAGTACTTC
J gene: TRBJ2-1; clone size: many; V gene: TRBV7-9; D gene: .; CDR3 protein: CASLPAKENNEQFF; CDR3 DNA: TGTGCCAGCCTACCGGCCAAGGAGAACAATGAGCAGTTCTTC
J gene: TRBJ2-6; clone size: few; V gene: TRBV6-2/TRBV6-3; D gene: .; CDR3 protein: CASSYLRGTGANVLTF; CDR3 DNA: TGTGCCAGCAGTTACCTTCGGGGGACTGGGGCCAACGTCCTGACTTTC
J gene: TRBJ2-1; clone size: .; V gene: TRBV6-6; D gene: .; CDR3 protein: CASSYSGGQGSNEQFF; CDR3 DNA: TGTGCCAGCAGTTACTCCGGGGGGCAGGGGTCCAATGAGCAGTTCTTC
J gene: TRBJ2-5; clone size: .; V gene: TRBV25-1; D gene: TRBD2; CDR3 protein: CASSELGGAGGLAEEETQYF; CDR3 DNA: TGTGCCAGCAGTGAATTAGGAGGGGCCGGGGGACTAGCGGAAGAAGAGACCCAGTACTTC
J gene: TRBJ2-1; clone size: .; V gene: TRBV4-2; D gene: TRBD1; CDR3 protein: CASSQVVRGLASSYNEQFF; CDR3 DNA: TGTGCCAGCAGCCAAGTGGTCAGGGGGCTAGCGAGCTCCTACAATGAGCAGTTCTTC